Listed below are T cell receptor beta chains from one sample, sequenced in a study of vaccination and CD4 T cells after COVID-19. Their antigen targets remain unknown. TCRdb re-derived calls from the PCR reads in MiXCR, one entry per CDR3 protein. Of more than 9,000 distinct CDR3 sequences listed, 35% are singletons. Sequences were obtained from CD4+ T cells from blood, cultured in vitro. These receptors were collected from a human donor in good health. Both conserved end residues are trimmed from each CDR3. Expanded clones get a size class; other rows say once, few or many, or leave the size out.

j_call clone_size v_call cdr3_aa
TRBJ2-4 . TRBV20-1 SAPSLADKNIQY
TRBJ2-5 . TRBV6-1 ASSSGGQGRKTQY
TRBJ1-1 few TRBV27 ASSPRDNTEAF
TRBJ2-5 . TRBV28 ASSRGLTGAQY
TRBJ1-5 . TRBV18 ASSPNDINQPQH
TRBJ2-5 . TRBV20-1 SANPLAGFQETQY
TRBJ1-2 . TRBV28 ASREGTDYGYT
TRBJ2-3 . TRBV29-1 SVDKSTDTQY
TRBJ1-5 few TRBV6-5 ASSYGQYGDSQH
TRBJ2-7 . TRBV7-9 ASSLQGTYEQY
TRBJ2-5 . TRBV28 ASSLSGQETQY
TRBJ2-2 few TRBV20-1 SARAHKNTGELF
TRBJ1-1 few TRBV6-5 ASSNYPGTEAF
TRBJ1-5 medium-sized TRBV20-1 SARAGILPQH
TRBJ2-6 . TRBV28 ASSSRKPGGANVLT
TRBJ2-7 few TRBV27 ASKQGLAGPWGAAYEQY
TRBJ1-5 few TRBV28 ASSLGGSYSNQPQH
TRBJ2-1 . TRBV6-4 ASSPEGPPNEQF
TRBJ2-3 few TRBV7-3 ASTLSPGDTQY
TRBJ2-7 . TRBV20-1 SARDTGQGNYEQY
TRBJ2-5 . TRBV23-1 AINQGRETQY
TRBJ2-7 . TRBV4-1 ASREIGGRASEQY
TRBJ1-5 . TRBV19 AIGGGRASNQPQH
TRBJ1-2 . TRBV6-2/TRBV6-3 ASSYSIRVYGYT
TRBJ2-5 . TRBV4-1 ASSQGSAGNQETQY
TRBJ1-5 few TRBV2 ASTWRGKGDQPQH
TRBJ2-5 few TRBV27 ASSLGGAETQY
TRBJ2-7 . TRBV6-5 ASSSPGQGTYEQY
TRBJ2-1 . TRBV7-2 ASSLAFYNEQF
TRBJ1-2 . TRBV28 ASSWDRGRSNYGYT
TRBJ2-3 . TRBV11-2 ASSFSGQIRDTQY
TRBJ1-1 few TRBV20-1 SARVQGGSTEAF
TRBJ1-2 . TRBV20-1 SARGGFPYGYT
TRBJ2-2 few TRBV28 ASSLAGAGGELF
TRBJ2-7 . TRBV7-2 ASSSIIDYEQY
TRBJ2-7 few TRBV25-1 ASSEGGSASGRDSYEQY
TRBJ2-2 few TRBV6-2/TRBV6-3 ASSYPPFGTPNTGELF
TRBJ2-7 . TRBV27 ASSLQAGGRYEQY
TRBJ1-6 few TRBV25-1 ASKASYNSPLH
TRBJ2-7 . TRBV19 ASSVRGGYEQY
TRBJ2-7 . TRBV20-1 SARKSGILSYEQY
TRBJ2-5 few TRBV4-2 ASSQGQGIQETQY
TRBJ1-1 . TRBV7-2 ASSLEHRVLARTRGRPEAF
TRBJ2-5 . TRBV24-1 ATSDRGNGETQY
TRBJ2-7 . TRBV6-2/TRBV6-3 APARQSARVYEQY
TRBJ1-4 once TRBV6-1 ASSPGLSGRGEKLF
TRBJ2-3 . TRBV27 ASSLRLLNTDTQY
TRBJ2-3 few TRBV15 ATSRDSAGGPTDTQY
TRBJ2-7 . TRBV28 ASSLPGEGPEQY
TRBJ2-1 . TRBV20-1 SARDPSGSVREQF